The source of this T cell receptor beta chain is a study of blood T cell repertoires in COVID-19. Study information: Samples of COVID-19 (acute and convalescent) were obtained from the United States, Italy and Spain. In each case, the material was cDNA or gDNA derived from T cells, B-cell-depleted T cells, or PBMCs.

Source study methods: Reference gene primer amplification gave nucleated cell count estimates. The method was immunoSEQ multiplex PCR; TCRdb's version includes in-frame clones alone and lacks a portion of them. The V and J calls and clone size were taken over from that table, and D and trimming were inferred from the DNA. The data hold over 110,000 clones, with about 80% observed a single time. The CDR3 contains 17 residues. After removal of 4 bases from V and 10 bases from J, the junction contained 16 bases not matched to a gene. Germline V gene sequence: CDR1 SGHRS, CDR2 YFSETQ. This clone has a single count.

The TCR originated in a man in his sixties or seventies who had recovered from COVID-19. The specimen was peripheral blood. V gene TRBV5-1 combines with J gene TRBJ2-1; 11 nucleotides align to TRBD1. CDR3 region: CASSASIRDRGSREQFF. DNA of the CDR3: TGCGCCAGCAGCGCGTCTATCCGGGACAGGGGGTCGAGGGAGCAGTTCTTC.